This T cell receptor beta chain was sequenced for a study of graft-versus-host responses after intestinal transplantation. For the study at large: Multivisceral, liver-intestinal, or isolated intestinal transplants were performed in recipients. Anti-thymocyte globulin was used for induction in all recipients, who then took tacrolimus and steroids for roughly three years. Study results and limitations: Some GvH clones appeared in ileal mucosa or blood before recipient bone marrow.

The protocol was immunoSEQ multiplex PCR, while the TCRdb copy is restricted to in-frame clones and leaves out a portion. Of 75,000 to 100,000 clones in the sample, roughly nine tenths were seen once. Worth noting for this clone: What it binds is not known.

The CDR3 totals 16 residues. The germline V and J ends were trimmed by 0 bases and 1 base, with 10 bases remaining between them. CDR1 is LGHNA, CDR2 YSLEER, per germline. This specimen was unstimulated CD4+ T cells sorted from spleen or lymph node cells, taken before intestinal transplant. The chain joins TRBV4-3 to TRBJ2-1; a weak D match, TRBD2 (5 bases). This sequence was found in a human donor who received an intestinal transplant. CDR3 loop: CASSQDFRGSYNEQFF. As DNA, the CDR3 is TGCGCCAGCAGCCAAGATTTTCGGGGTTCCTACAATGAGCAGTTCTTC.